This T cell receptor (beta chain) was identified in a study of T cell responses to AZD1222 COVID-19 vaccine. Clones were sequenced by immunoSEQ multiplex PCR, and TCRdb holds only the in-frame ones, with some missing. This sample carries around 78,000 clones, around 86% of them seen once, and the ten largest clones take 24%. Study outcomes and limitations: The donor cohort was predominantly white British with a female majority, and clonal diversity may have been underestimated.

To note about this clone: Its antigen is unidentified.

This CDR3 comprises 15 residues. Germline V gene sequence: CDR1 MDHEN, CDR2 SYDVKM. Trimming took 6 bases from V and 3 from J; bases not matched to a gene: 6. This chain links TRBV28 with TRBJ2-7; 12 bases fit TRBD2. The source material was peripheral blood, sampled on day 0 of AZD1222 vaccination. This sequence was found in an adult in good health. CDR3: CASSPVLAGGYEQYF. The CDR3 region has the DNA TGTGCCAGCAGCCCGGTACTAGCGGGGGGCTACGAGCAGTACTTC.